This entry lists 21 T cell receptor beta chains sequenced from one sample in a study of OX40 agonist ivuxolimab in advanced cancers. Libraries came from the immunoSEQ multiplex PCR assay. Entries here come from immuneACCESS through TCRdb and include only in-frame sequences with V and J called. Some clones fail to appear in such tables; in the studies checked, an unresolved V gene covers under half of the shortfall, and the cause of the remainder is unknown. The sample contains approximately 58,000 clones, about 81% of them found a single time. Clones ranked in the top ten supply 0.7% to 0.8% of the sample. Sequenced here: CD4+ or CD8+ T cells sorted from blood, sampled in a trial of the OX40 agonist ivuxolimab. These TCRs come from an adult with an advanced solid tumor such as melanoma, head and neck, liver or kidney cancer.

CDR3 nucleotide sequence: TGCGCCAGCAGCGGTGGACAGGTCGAAAAACTGTTTTTT. Translating gives CASSGGQVEKLFF. This rearrangement joins TRBV5-1 to TRBJ1-4; 7 nucleotides line up with TRBD1. Germline CDR1 and CDR2: SGHRS and YFSETQ. The V gene end was trimmed by 4 bases and the J gene end by 8 bases; junction bases not matched to a gene: 5. CDR3 length: 13 residues.

Worth noting for this clone: Other DNA sequences in this specimen translate into the identical CDR3. The chain carries TRBV19 and TRBJ1-2; TRBD1 is a possible D gene (5 bases). CDR1 LNHDA and CDR2 SQIVND come from the germline V gene (reference sequence). The CDR3 has 13 residues. Trimming stripped 3 bases from V and 4 bases from J, with 9 bases between. CDR3 sequence reads: CASSIGASYGYTF. The CDR3 coding sequence is TGTGCCAGTAGTATCGGGGCGTCCTATGGCTACACCTTC.

The CDR3 reads CASSSSGTGSNQPQHF. The CDR3 bases are TGTGCCAGCAGCTCCTCAGGGACAGGGAGCAATCAGCCCCAGCATTTT. The V gene is TRBV28, the J gene TRBJ1-5; 9 positions agree with TRBD1. The J segment lost 1 base and the V segment lost 6 bases, leaving 7 bases of the junction unmatched. The germline gives CDR1 MDHEN, CDR2 SYDVKM. CDR3 length: 16 residues. Looking up the rest from reference TRBV28 and TRBJ1-5 gives the full variable domain: DVKVTQSSRYLVKRTGEKVFLECVQDMDHENMFWYRQDPGLGLRLIYFSYDVKMKEKGDIPEGYSVSREKKERFSLILESASTNQTSMYLCASSSSGTGSNQPQHFGDGTRLSIL.

This rearrangement joins TRBV6-6 to TRBJ2-1; D might be TRBD2 (5 bases). The V and J ends lost 7 bases and 0 bases respectively, with 13 bases between them. The germline V gene encodes CDR1 MNHNY and CDR2 SVGAGI (reference sequence). This CDR3 spans 15 amino acids. The CDR3 DNA is TGTGCCAGCACCCCATCGGGGATCTCCTACAATGAGCAGTTCTTC. Amino acid sequence: CASTPSGISYNEQFF.

The chain joins TRBV5-4 to TRBJ2-3; D is perhaps TRBD1 (6 bases). The CDR3 extends over 15 amino acids. Looked up from germline, CDR1 is SGHNT and CDR2 is YYREEE (reference sequence). Trimming pared 2 bases from V and 5 bases from J, leaving 15 bases between. The CDR3 protein is CASSLGGRGKDTQYF. For the CDR3, the DNA is TGTGCCAGCAGCTTAGGTGGCAGGGGAAAAGATACGCAGTATTTT.

This clone was counted once. The chain joins TRBV6-6 to TRBJ1-3; TRBD1 matches 7 bases. Germline V lookup: CDR1 MNHNY, CDR2 SVGAGI (reference sequence). Unmatched junction bases numbered 4, after V lost 2 bases and J lost 0 bases. The CDR3 extends over 16 amino acids. The CDR3 protein is CASSYVRGPSGNTIYF. DNA of the CDR3: TGTGCCAGCAGTTACGTAAGGGGGCCCTCTGGAAACACCATATATTTT.

J is TRBJ2-3 and V is TRBV2; TRBD2 aligns across 7 bases. Losses at the gene ends were 0 bases for V and 6 bases for J; bases not matched to a gene: 15. Looked up from germline, CDR1 is SNHLY and CDR2 is FYNNEI. CDR3 length equals 18 residues. The CDR3 spells CASSEARAGDPLPDTQYF. CDR3 nucleotide sequence: TGTGCCAGCAGTGAAGCGCGGGCGGGGGACCCTTTACCGGATACGCAGTATTTT.

V is TRBV2 and J is TRBJ2-5; D is undetermined. Germline CDR1 is SNHLY and CDR2 is FYNNEI. The CDR3 covers 12 residues. Trimming left V 6 bases short and J 5 bases short, with 10 bases between. CDR3 in DNA: TGTGCCAGCAGAAAAGAGAGTGAGACCCAGTACTTC. Translation: CASRKESETQYF.

This chain links TRBV5-5 with TRBJ2-2; the D gene could be TRBD1 or TRBD2 (6 bases each). The CDR3 loop spans 19 amino acids. Trimming took 10 bases from V and 0 from J, leaving 28 bases between them. Germline loops: CDR1 SGHKS, CDR2 YYEKEE (reference sequence). CDR3 nucleotide sequence: TGTGCCCGCAAGATTGGGGGGCAGGGAATCCCTCCGAACACCGGGGAGCTGTTTTTT. Its translation is CARKIGGQGIPPNTGELFF.

The chain is built from TRBV2 and TRBJ1-4; no reliable D call. Between the trimmed V and J ends, which lost 7 bases and 8 bases, there was a span of 17 bases. The CDR3 runs to 14 residues. The germline V gene encodes CDR1 SNHLY and CDR2 FYNNEI. The chain's CDR3 is CASIPGPGLEKLFF. In DNA, the CDR3 is TGTGCCAGCATTCCGGGCCCCGGATTAGAAAAACTGTTTTTT.

The J gene is TRBJ1-1, the V gene TRBV6-6; 7 nucleotides agree with TRBD1. V dropped 6 bases and J dropped 4; count of bases not matched to a gene: 8. Germline V gene sequence: CDR1 MNHNY, CDR2 SVGAGI (reference sequence). CDR3 length equals 14 residues. The CDR3 nucleotides are TGTGCCAGCAGCAGCCGGGACAGCAGCACTGAAGCTTTCTTT. Residues: CASSSRDSSTEAFF.

The genes are TRBV12-2 and TRBJ1-1; the table gives TRBD1 as D, unverified against the DNA. TRBV12-2 constitutes a pseudogene. This CDR3 has 15 amino acids. DNA of the CDR3: TGTGCAAGTCGCCCTACCCAGGAAAAGAACACTGAAGCTTTCTTT. Its protein product is CASRPTQEKNTEAFF.

This clone has a handful of counts. The rearrangement joins TRBV15 to TRBJ2-7, with TRBD2 matching over 10 bases. Losses at the gene ends were 4 bases for V and 5 bases for J; bases not matched to a gene: 5. Per germline, CDR1 LNHNV and CDR2 YYDKDF (reference sequence). The CDR3 runs to 14 residues. The CDR3 DNA sequence: TGTGCCACCAGCAAGGGACTAGCGAACGACGAGCAGTACTTC. Translation: CATSKGLANDEQYF. Full variable domain (remainder filled in from reference TRBV15 and TRBJ2-7): DAMVIQNPRYQVTQFGKPVTLSCSQTLNHNVMYWYQQKSSQAPKLLFHYYDKDFNNEADTPDNFQSRRPNTSFCFLDIRSPGLGDTAMYLCATSKGLANDEQYFGPGTRLTVT.

This clone has more than one count but fewer than ten. In DNA, the CDR3 is TGCGCCAGCAGCCAAGTTGGGGGACTTTCCTACGAGCAGTACTTC. It encodes CASSQVGGLSYEQYF. V gene TRBV4-1 combines with J gene TRBJ2-7, with D perhaps TRBD2 (6 bases). V was clipped by 1 base and J by 1 base, with 11 bases between them. Germline CDR1 is MGHRA and CDR2 is YSYEKL. The CDR3 has 15 residues.

The sample holds one count of this clone. The CDR3: CASSRRQGYNSPLHF. The CDR3, as DNA: TGTGCCAGCAGCCGTCGACAGGGATATAATTCACCCCTCCACTTT. This chain joins TRBV14 and TRBJ1-6; TRBD1 matches 7 bases. CDR3 size: 15 residues. V trimming: 4 bases; J trimming: 4 bases; junction bases outside the gene matches: 4. Germline lookup yields CDR1 SGHDN and CDR2 FVKESK.

The rearrangement uses TRBV5-1 and TRBJ1-4; D perhaps matches TRBD1 (6 bases). V lost 5 bases and J 3 bases, leaving 11 bases between the germline ends. The CDR3 extends over 14 amino acids. The germline CDR1 and CDR2 sequences are SGHRS and YFSETQ. The chain's CDR3 is CASSTGRANEKLFF. The CDR3 coding sequence is TGCGCCAGCAGTACAGGGAGGGCTAATGAAAAACTGTTTTTT.

Written as DNA, the CDR3 is TGTGCCAGTACCCATTCCCGGGGGGCGAATGGCTACACCTTC. Encoded protein: CASTHSRGANGYTF. V gene TRBV19 combines with J gene TRBJ1-2; the D gene is possibly TRBD1 (6 bases). V lost 7 bases, J lost 6 bases, and 18 bases lay in between. This CDR3 contains 14 residues. Looked up from germline, CDR1 is LNHDA and CDR2 is SQIVND (reference sequence).

This sequence joins TRBV5-6 and TRBJ1-1; D is ambiguous. The germline V and J ends were trimmed by 1 base and 3 bases, with 7 bases remaining between them. Germline lookup yields CDR1 SGHDT and CDR2 YYEEEE. The length of the CDR3 is 13 residues. The CDR3 loop reads CASSLTAYTEAFF. The CDR3 DNA reads TGTGCCAGCAGCTTGACTGCATACACTGAAGCTTTCTTT.

This sequence joins TRBV29-1 and TRBJ1-1, with D maybe TRBD1 (6 bases). Germline CDR1 and CDR2: SQVTM and ANQGSEA. Trimming left V 4 bases short and J 4 bases short, with 13 bases between. The CDR3 covers 13 residues. This chain's CDR3 is CSVGQAWGTEAFF. The CDR3 DNA follows: TGCAGCGTTGGACAGGCTTGGGGCACTGAAGCTTTCTTT.

The table lists this clone with a count of one. V and J are TRBV6-1 and TRBJ1-2; perhaps TRBD1 as D (5 bases). Germline V lookup: CDR1 MNHNS, CDR2 SASEGT. Trimming cost V 6 bases and J 8 bases, with 10 bases left between them. The CDR3 totals 11 residues. This CDR3 is CASSRDGGYTF. The CDR3 bases are TGTGCCAGCAGCAGGGACGGGGGCTACACCTTC.

In this sample, this clone turned up once. The chain employs TRBV7-8 and TRBJ2-3; the D gene is possibly TRBD1 (6 bases). With 1 base removed from V and 3 bases from J, the gap between germline ends came to 17 bases. Per germline, CDR1 SGHVS and CDR2 FQNEAQ. The CDR3 extends over 17 amino acids. CDR3 sequence reads: CASSLGSRGYITDTQYF. CDR3 nucleotides: TGTGCCAGCAGCTTAGGTTCCAGGGGTTACATTACAGATACGCAGTATTTT.